This T cell receptor beta chain is from a study of blood T cell repertoires in COVID-19. Study-wide background: From T cells, B-cell-depleted T cells, or PBMCs came the material, which was cDNA or gDNA.

Methods used by the authors: Nucleated cell number was recorded as an estimate derived from reference gene primer amplification. Sequencing was performed with immunoSEQ multiplex PCR; in TCRdb, only in-frame clones are kept and a portion is missing. That table is the source of V, J and clone size, and D and trimming were worked out from the DNA. The repertoire includes roughly 150,000 clones, 70% to 90% of them detected once, and roughly 2.8% sits in the top ten. Sequences were obtained from peripheral blood. This TCR was sampled from a man aged 60 to 69 with acute or convalescent COVID-19.

CDR3 sequence (DNA): TGTGCCAGTAGTATGGGTCGTAGGGACTCGAAATACTCTGGGGCCAACGTCCTGACTTTC. Amino acid sequence: CASSMGRRDSKYSGANVLTF. V is TRBV19 and J is TRBJ2-6; TRBD2 might be the D (6 bases). The CDR3 consists of 20 residues. Germline V gene sequence: CDR1 LNHDA, CDR2 SQIVND (reference sequence). Trimming removed 3 bases at V and 0 bases at J, with 21 bases between. The whole variable domain, filled in from reference TRBV19 and TRBJ2-6, reads DGGITQSPKYLFRKEGQNVTLSCEQNLNHDAMYWYRQDPGQGLRLIYYSQIVNDFQKGDIAEGYSVSREKKESFPLTVTSAQKNPTAFYLCASSMGRRDSKYSGANVLTFGAGSRLTVL.